The 19 T cell receptor beta chains reported below all come from one sample, sequenced in a study of T cells in women clearing cervical HPV infection. Sequencing was performed with immunoSEQ multiplex PCR; in TCRdb, only in-frame clones are kept and a portion is missing. The sample includes fewer than 40,000 clones. Specimen: blood buffy coat. The receptors were gathered from a woman between 18 and 70 years old with a cervical HPV16 infection that either progressed to CIN3+ or cleared (not recorded which).

Details on this clone: The read ends 3 residues before the CDR3 terminus; that terminus is restored from the germline J gene. V gene TRBV19 combines with J gene TRBJ2-6; 11 positions match TRBD1. The ends lost 7 bases at V and 4 bases at J; junction bases unmatched: 6. There are 16 residues in the CDR3. Germline CDR1 is LNHDA and CDR2 is SQIVND (reference sequence). The part of the CDR3 DNA that was read is TGTGCCAGTACGGACAGGGGGCGGATCGGGGCCAACGTC. Protein product: CASTDRGRIGANV. The whole CDR3 sequence reads CASTDRGRIGANVLTF.

With regard to this clone: The CDR3 end is not reached by the read, which stops 3 residues before it; the germline J gene fills it in. This chain links TRBV7-2 with TRBJ2-1; D may be TRBD2 (5 bases). V was clipped by 6 bases and J by 0 bases, with 9 bases between them. The germline CDR1 and CDR2 sequences are SGHTA and FQGNSA. The CDR3 length is 14 residues. CDR3 DNA (partial): TGTGCCAGCAGGCGGGCAGCCTCCTACAATGAG. It yields the protein CASRRAASYNE. The entire CDR3 protein is CASRRAASYNEQFF. The entire variable domain, with the rest obtained from reference TRBV7-2 and TRBJ2-1, is as follows: GAGVSQSPSNKVTEKGKDVELRCDPISGHTALYWYRQSLGQGLEFLIYFQGNSAPDKSGLPSDRFSAERTGGSVSTLTIQRTQQEDSAVYLCASRRAASYNEQFFGPGTRLTVL.

On this clone itself: The CDR3 end falls 3 residues outside the read, so it is completed with the germline J gene. The rearrangement joins TRBV7-2 to TRBJ1-2, with D uncertain. Trimming removed 0 bases at V and 0 bases at J, with 5 bases between. The CDR3 covers 14 residues. Germline values: CDR1 SGHTA, CDR2 FQGNSA. Incomplete CDR3 DNA: TGTGCCAGCAGCTTAGCAAGGTCTAACTATGGC. Translated, it gives CASSLARSNYG. The whole CDR3 protein reads CASSLARSNYGYTF.

The sequenced part of the CDR3 DNA is TGTGCTAGTGGTTTGAATTTAGGGGCTCGTAACGAG. This encodes CASGLNLGARNE. The full-length CDR3 reads as CASGLNLGARNEQYF. The chain links TRBV12-5 to TRBJ2-7, with D maybe TRBD1 (5 bases). The read ends 3 residues before the CDR3 terminus; that terminus is restored from the germline J gene. Trimming stripped 2 bases from V and 5 bases from J, with 16 bases between. The CDR3 consists of 15 residues. Germline V gene sequence: CDR1 LGHNT, CDR2 FRNRAP.

With regard to this clone: The CDR3 is cut off 3 residues early in the read; its end comes from the germline J gene. V is TRBV19 and J is TRBJ2-1; TRBD2 matches at 9 bases. The J segment lost 5 bases and the V segment lost 5 bases, leaving 7 bases of the junction unmatched. Per germline, CDR1 LNHDA and CDR2 SQIVND (reference sequence). The CDR3 runs to 15 residues. CDR3 DNA, as far as it was read: TGTGCCAGTAGTCCAAATAGCGGGGGAGACAATGAG. It codes for CASSPNSGGDNE. The whole CDR3 protein reads CASSPNSGGDNEQFF.

Concerning this clone itself: With the read ending 3 residues before the CDR3 end, the germline J gene is used to fill in that end. The rearrangement joins TRBV20-1 to TRBJ1-1; 8 nucleotides match TRBD1. Per germline, CDR1 DFQATT and CDR2 SNEGSKA (reference sequence). V was pared by 5 bases and J by 6 bases, with 14 bases of the junction left unmatched. The CDR3 spans 15 residues. The CDR3 is CSALGQGAAFSEAFF. The sequenced CDR3 bases are TGCAGTGCTCTCGGACAGGGTGCTGCCTTCTCTGAA.

For this clone: The CDR3 goes on 3 residues after the read ends, and that part is filled in from the germline J gene. The chain couples TRBV7-2 to TRBJ2-7, with TRBD2 as a possible D gene (6 bases). The CDR3 is made up of 15 amino acids. V was shortened by 1 base and J by 2 bases, with 12 bases between the two germline ends. Germline CDR1 and CDR2: SGHTA and FQGNSA. The CDR3 loop is CASSLVGGPTYEQYF. The sequenced part of the CDR3 DNA is TGTGCCAGCAGCTTAGTGGGGGGACCAACCTACGAG.

A note on this clone: The read is 3 residues too short to cover the CDR3 end, so that end is filled in from the germline J gene. This chain joins TRBV7-2 and TRBJ2-3; a weak D match, TRBD1 (5 bases). CDR1 and CDR2 from the germline V gene are SGHTA and FQGNSA. This CDR3 comprises 14 residues. CDR3 in amino acids: CASSLWGSNQPQYF. The part of the CDR3 DNA that was read is TGTGCCAGCAGCTTATGGGGCAGTAATCAGCCG.

Here the CDR3 reads CASRSAGGKETQYF. Incomplete CDR3 DNA: TGTGCCAGCAGGTCAGCGGGGGGAAAAGAGACC. This chain connects TRBV6-2 or TRBV6-3 to TRBJ2-5; 9 bases match TRBD2. The CDR3 extends 3 residues past the end of the read, so its final part is completed from the germline J gene. This CDR3 comprises 14 residues. V lost 6 bases and J lost 3; bases outside the gene matches: 5. Germline V gene sequence: CDR1 MNHEY, CDR2 SVGEGT.

With respect to this clone: The observed sequence ends 3 residues before the CDR3 terminus, with the missing tail filled in from the germline J gene. The chain has TRBV5-1 and TRBJ1-6; TRBD1 agrees at 8 bases. This CDR3 spans 15 amino acids. Germline CDR1 is SGHRS and CDR2 is YFSETQ. The CDR3 sequence is CASSLGQGPYYPLHF. The sequenced part of the CDR3 DNA is TGCGCCAGCAGCTTGGGACAGGGGCCCTACTATCCC.

The DNA read from the CDR3 is TGTGCCAGCAGCTCGTACAAGGGCTCCTACGAG. Its protein product is CASSSYKGSYE. The whole CDR3 protein reads CASSSYKGSYEQYF. The gene calls are TRBV5-4 and TRBJ2-7; no definite D call. Coverage ceases 3 residues before the CDR3 finishes, and the germline J gene fills in the end. The CDR3 contains 14 residues. CDR1 SGHNT and CDR2 YYREEE come from the germline V gene (reference sequence). V dropped 3 bases and J dropped 0 bases, with 10 bases sitting between them. The full variable domain, its missing parts supplied by reference TRBV5-4 and TRBJ2-7, is ETGVTQSPTHLIKTRGQQVTLRCSSQSGHNTVSWYQQALGQGPQFIFQYYREEENGRGNFPPRFSGLQFPNYSSELNVNALELDDSALYLCASSSYKGSYEQYFGPGTRLTVT.

As to this clone: With the read ending 3 residues before the CDR3 end, the germline J gene is used to fill in that end. The chain carries TRBV10-3 and TRBJ2-2; D perhaps matches TRBD2 (5 bases). Germline CDR1 ENHRY, CDR2 SYGVKD. The CDR3 contains 15 residues. V shed 7 bases and J shed 3 bases, with 15 bases lying between them. The covered CDR3 bases are TGTGCCATCATGGCCATGGGCGGGTACACCGGGGAG. Translating it yields CAIMAMGGYTGE. The whole CDR3 sequence is CAIMAMGGYTGELFF.

A word on this clone: The read is 3 residues too short to cover the CDR3 end, so that end is filled in from the germline J gene. This chain links TRBV6-1 with TRBJ2-7; no definite D call. Germline V gene data show CDR1 as MNHNS and CDR2 as SASEGT. Trimming removed 3 bases at V and 1 base at J, with 10 bases between. This CDR3 region has 14 residues. The sequenced part of the CDR3 DNA is TGTGCCAGCAGTGAGTACCCACAGTCCTACGAG. This codes for CASSEYPQSYE. The full CDR3 is CASSEYPQSYEQYF.

With respect to this clone: Read coverage stops 3 residues before the CDR3 terminus; the germline J gene supplies the remainder. The rearrangement uses TRBV20-1 and TRBJ2-4; TRBD2 might be the D (5 bases). V was shortened by 2 bases and J by 3 bases, with 11 bases between the two germline ends. This CDR3 has 14 residues. Per the germline V gene, CDR1 is DFQATT and CDR2 is SNEGSKA (reference sequence). CDR3 DNA, as far as it was read: TGCAGTGCTAGAATCGAGGGCCACAAAAACATT. Translating gives CSARIEGHKNI. From start to end, the CDR3 is CSARIEGHKNIQYF.

In the case of this clone: Read coverage stops 3 residues before the CDR3 terminus; the germline J gene supplies the remainder. The J gene is TRBJ1-1, the V gene TRBV16; TRBD1 matches at 7 bases. The germline gives CDR1 KGHSY, CDR2 FQNENV. The CDR3 length is 13 residues. V gave up 6 bases and J gave up 5 bases; unmatched junction bases: 6. The CDR3 bases that were read are TGTGCCAGCAGTCCTATGACAGGGACTGAA. Its translation is CASSPMTGTE. The complete CDR3 reads CASSPMTGTEAFF.

As to this clone: The read stops 3 residues short of the end of the CDR3; the missing end is completed from the germline J gene. This chain links TRBV7-2 with TRBJ2-5; 9 nucleotides line up with TRBD1. The CDR3 loop spans 15 amino acids. Germline V CDR1 and CDR2: SGHTA, FQGNSA. The V segment lost 1 base and the J segment 5 bases; nucleotides outside the gene matches: 5. Here the CDR3 reads CASSLGDRDEETQYF. The CDR3 bases that were read are TGTGCCAGCAGCTTAGGGGACAGGGATGAGGAGACC.

A word on this clone: With the read ending 3 residues before the CDR3 end, the germline J gene is used to fill in that end. The J gene is TRBJ2-5, the V gene TRBV28, with TRBD1 matching over 8 bases. V shed 5 bases, J shed 5 bases, and the junction held 4 bases outside the gene matches. The length of the CDR3 is 13 residues. Germline V gene data show CDR1 as MDHEN and CDR2 as SYDVKM. The CDR3 region is CASSPGGRETQYF. CDR3 bases read: TGTGCCAGCAGTCCAGGGGGCCGGGAGACC. Variable domain in full (rest from reference TRBV28 and TRBJ2-5): DVKVTQSSRYLVKRTGEKVFLECVQDMDHENMFWYRQDPGLGLRLIYFSYDVKMKEKGDIPEGYSVSREKKERFSLILESASTNQTSMYLCASSPGGRETQYFGPGTRLLVL.

Concerning this clone: The read finishes 3 residues shy of the CDR3 end, and the germline J gene is used to complete it. The chain uses TRBV6-1 and TRBJ1-2; 8 positions match TRBD1. Per the germline V gene, CDR1 is MNHNS and CDR2 is SASEGT. The J segment lost 4 bases and the V segment lost 2 bases, leaving 3 bases of the junction unmatched. CDR3 length equals 14 residues. CDR3 sequence: CASSEFQGAYGYTF. The CDR3 bases that were read are TGTGCCAGCAGTGAATTCCAGGGGGCCTATGGC.

Regarding this clone: The missing CDR3 end, 3 residues past where the read stops, is filled in from the germline J gene. The chain recombines TRBV19 with TRBJ2-3; maybe TRBD2 (6 bases). Between the trimmed V and J ends, which lost 4 bases and 2 bases, there was a span of 13 bases. In germline, CDR1 is LNHDA, CDR2 SQIVND (reference sequence). The CDR3 contains 15 residues. CDR3 region: CASSTNGGSTDTQYF. Partial CDR3 DNA: TGTGCCAGTAGTACGAATGGGGGGTCCACAGATACG. The variable domain in full, completed from reference TRBV19 and TRBJ2-3, reads DGGITQSPKYLFRKEGQNVTLSCEQNLNHDAMYWYRQDPGQGLRLIYYSQIVNDFQKGDIAEGYSVSREKKESFPLTVTSAQKNPTAFYLCASSTNGGSTDTQYFGPGTRLTVL.